These T cell receptor beta chains were read from a single sample in a study of blood T cell repertoires in COVID-19. The assay was immunoSEQ multiplex PCR, and TCRdb's table has in-frame clones only and misses some. The table includes 120,000 or so clones, less than 90% detected once. Sequencing was carried out using peripheral blood. The receptors come from an elderly man with active or convalescent COVID-19. Each CDR3 is given with its conserved first and last residue. The D gene is left open where the match is weak. Only some rows state a clone size, as once, few, many or a class for expanded clones.

j_gene,d_gene,abundance,v_gene,CDR3aa,CDR3nt
TRBJ2-1,TRBD1,.,TRBV19,CASSTGTGSYNEQFF,TGTGCCAGTAGCACCGGGACAGGCTCCTACAATGAGCAGTTCTTC
TRBJ2-3,.,.,TRBV6-5,CASRVTISTDTQYF,TGTGCCAGCAGGGTGACTATAAGCACAGATACGCAGTATTTT
TRBJ2-5,.,.,TRBV12-3/TRBV12-4,CASRLGLLAQYF,TGTGCCAGCCGCCTGGGCCTATTGGCCCAGTACTTC
TRBJ2-1,TRBD1,.,TRBV29-1,CSVGQGVLYNEQFF,TGCAGCGTGGGACAGGGGGTGCTCTACAATGAGCAGTTCTTC
TRBJ2-7,TRBD2,.,TRBV6-2/TRBV6-3,CASSYSFGLAVYEQYF,TGTGCCAGCAGTTACTCGTTTGGACTAGCGGTCTACGAGCAGTACTTC
TRBJ1-2,TRBD1,.,TRBV5-6,CATSFQGVYDGYTF,TGTGCCACCTCATTCCAGGGGGTATATGATGGCTACACCTTC
TRBJ2-1,TRBD1,.,TRBV6-5,CASSTPRGRRNEQFF,TGTGCCAGCAGTACCCCCAGGGGGCGCCGGAATGAGCAGTTCTTC
TRBJ1-6,.,few,TRBV9,CASSVTGFYNSPLHF,TGTGCCAGCAGCGTCACGGGTTTCTATAATTCACCCCTCCACTTT
TRBJ2-1,TRBD1,.,TRBV3-1/TRBV3-2,CASSQGAGGSYNEQFF,TGTGCCAGCAGCCAAGGAGCAGGGGGCTCCTACAATGAGCAGTTCTTC
TRBJ2-7,TRBD2,.,TRBV9,CASSAGLADYEQYF,TGTGCCAGCAGCGCGGGACTAGCGGACTACGAGCAGTACTTC
TRBJ2-7,TRBD1,.,TRBV6-5,CASRTGSSYEQYF,TGTGCCAGCAGGACAGGGAGCTCCTACGAGCAGTACTTC
TRBJ1-5,.,.,TRBV2,CASSRTDVSNQPQHF,TGTGCCAGCAGTAGGACAGATGTTAGCAATCAGCCCCAGCATTTT
TRBJ2-7,.,.,TRBV19,CASSVSPREQYF,TGTGCCAGTAGTGTCTCGCCGCGCGAGCAGTACTTC
TRBJ2-1,TRBD1,.,TRBV7-7,CASSPGQGVYNEQFF,TGTGCCAGCAGCCCGGGACAGGGGGTCTACAATGAGCAGTTCTTC
TRBJ1-2,.,.,TRBV6-5,CASTVRPRDYGYTF,TGTGCCAGCACCGTCAGACCGCGGGACTATGGCTACACCTTC
TRBJ1-6,.,few,TRBV12-3/TRBV12-4,CASVTGYGSPLHF,TGTGCCAGCGTTACAGGGTATGGATCACCCCTCCACTTT
TRBJ2-5,.,.,TRBV5-1,CASSLGSGTLKGETQYF,TGCGCCAGCAGCTTAGGGTCCGGGACTCTCAAGGGAGAGACCCAGTACTTC
TRBJ2-7,TRBD1,.,TRBV14,CASSQVGGLSYEQYF,TGTGCCAGCAGCCAAGTAGGGGGCCTCTCCTACGAGCAGTACTTC
TRBJ2-2,.,.,TRBV11-3,CASSLDSTGELFF,TGTGCCAGCAGCTTGGACTCCACCGGGGAGCTGTTTTTT
TRBJ1-6,TRBD1,.,TRBV19,CASSTTIVTGSSYNSPLHF,TGTGCCAGTAGTACCACGATCGTGACAGGGAGCTCCTATAATTCACCCCTCCACTTT
TRBJ2-7,.,.,TRBV6-2/TRBV6-3,CASSEDRSYEQYF,TGTGCCAGCAGTGAGGACAGATCCTACGAGCAGTACTTC
TRBJ1-2,.,.,TRBV4-1,CASSPWTDSNYGYTF,TGCGCCAGCAGCCCCTGGACAGATTCTAACTATGGCTACACCTTC
TRBJ1-1,.,.,TRBV7-9,CASSFPGGETEAFF,TGTGCCAGCAGCTTTCCCGGCGGGGAGACTGAAGCTTTCTTT
TRBJ2-2,.,.,TRBV5-1,CASSPWGETGELFF,TGCGCCAGCAGCCCCTGGGGGGAAACCGGGGAGCTGTTTTTT
TRBJ1-4,TRBD1,.,TRBV11-2,CASSLDRGPREKLFF,TGTGCCAGCAGCCTCGACAGGGGCCCGCGTGAAAAACTGTTTTTT
TRBJ2-2,.,.,TRBV27,CASSFNTGELFF,TGTGCCAGCAGCTTTAACACCGGGGAGCTGTTTTTT
TRBJ2-3,TRBD2,.,TRBV20-1,CSASKTSGGAVRSTDTQYF,TGCAGTGCTAGTAAGACTAGCGGGGGGGCAGTTCGGAGCACAGATACGCAGTATTTT
TRBJ2-2,.,.,TRBV11-2,CASSFLRQITGELFF,TGTGCCAGCAGCTTTTTGCGACAGATCACCGGGGAGCTGTTTTTT
TRBJ2-7,TRBD1,.,TRBV6-5,CASSYRQGLYEQYF,TGTGCCAGCAGTTACCGACAGGGCCTCTACGAGCAGTACTTC
TRBJ1-2,TRBD1,.,TRBV10-3,CAISVGDRGPSSYGYTF,TGTGCCATCAGTGTTGGGGACAGGGGCCCTTCTAGCTATGGCTACACCTTC
TRBJ2-5,TRBD2,.,TRBV7-2,CASSGEAGGETQYF,TGTGCCAGCAGCGGGGAAGCGGGGGGAGAGACCCAGTACTTC
TRBJ2-2,.,.,TRBV11-2,CASSRGAGVGGELFF,TGTGCCAGCAGCCGGGGGGCGGGAGTTGGCGGGGAGCTGTTTTTT
TRBJ2-5,TRBD2,.,TRBV7-3,CASSLTGTSGETQYF,TGTGCCAGCAGCTTAACGGGGACTAGCGGCGAGACCCAGTACTTC
TRBJ2-7,TRBD1,.,TRBV27,CASSFTGASYEQYF,TGTGCCAGCAGTTTTACAGGGGCGTCCTACGAGCAGTACTTC
TRBJ1-1,.,.,TRBV6-5,CASKRTATTEAFF,TGTGCCAGCAAACGGACAGCTACCACTGAAGCTTTCTTT
TRBJ2-5,TRBD1,.,TRBV6-2/TRBV6-3,CASSQGDRAWGTQYF,TGTGCCAGCAGTCAAGGGGACAGGGCATGGGGGACCCAGTACTTC
TRBJ1-4,.,.,TRBV20-1,CSASQATNEKLFF,TGCAGTGCTAGTCAAGCGACTAATGAAAAACTGTTTTTT
TRBJ1-6,TRBD1,once,TRBV5-6,CASSVQGRNGSPLHF,TGTGCCAGCAGCGTACAGGGGAGAAACGGTTCACCCCTCCACTTT
TRBJ2-1,TRBD2,.,TRBV6-2/TRBV6-3,CASSYPGPRTSGSRSGNEQFF,TGTGCCAGCAGTTACCCGGGACCGCGGACTAGCGGGAGTCGTTCCGGCAATGAGCAGTTCTTC
TRBJ2-1,.,.,TRBV27,CASSPGTFYNEQFF,TGTGCCAGCAGTCCAGGGACTTTCTACAATGAGCAGTTCTTC
TRBJ2-7,.,few,TRBV10-1,CASGACDPVSYEQYF,TGCGCCAGCGGAGCGTGCGATCCGGTGTCCTACGAGCAGTACTTC
TRBJ2-2,TRBD2,.,TRBV9,CASSVRDLWGLDQNTGELFF,TGTGCCAGCAGCGTAAGGGACTTATGGGGACTAGACCAGAACACCGGGGAGCTGTTTTTT
TRBJ2-7,.,few,TRBV9,CASSVDDSFYEQYF,TGTGCCAGCAGCGTAGACGACAGCTTCTACGAGCAGTACTTC
TRBJ2-5,.,.,TRBV5-6,CASSLPGFQETQYF,TGTGCCAGCAGCTTGCCCGGTTTCCAAGAGACCCAGTACTTC
TRBJ2-1,TRBD2,.,TRBV7-3,CASSRTGGGAVNEQFF,TGTGCCAGCAGCCGTACTGGCGGGGGGGCGGTCAATGAGCAGTTCTTC
TRBJ2-1,.,.,TRBV5-8,CASPAWIVADNEQFF,TGTGCCAGCCCAGCTTGGATAGTAGCGGACAATGAGCAGTTCTTC
TRBJ1-3,TRBD1,.,TRBV19,CASSTSRTGGTGNTIYF,TGTGCCAGTAGTACCTCCAGGACAGGGGGCACTGGAAACACCATATATTTT
TRBJ2-1,.,few,TRBV24-1,CATSPGVASYNEQFF,TGTGCCACCAGCCCGGGAGTAGCTAGCTACAATGAGCAGTTCTTC
TRBJ2-5,.,.,TRBV19,CASSVEHWLSGTQYF,TGTGCCAGTAGTGTGGAACACTGGTTGTCAGGGACCCAGTACTTC
TRBJ2-5,.,few,TRBV14,CASSQTASFQETQYF,TGTGCCAGCAGCCAAACTGCCTCCTTCCAAGAGACCCAGTACTTC
TRBJ2-2,TRBD1,.,TRBV6-1,CASSGKPGQGWTGELFF,TGTGCCAGCAGTGGGAAACCGGGACAGGGTTGGACCGGGGAGCTGTTTTTT
TRBJ1-1,.,once,TRBV4-1,CASSQERTDEAFF,TGCGCCAGCAGCCAAGAGAGGACAGATGAAGCTTTCTTT
TRBJ2-2,.,.,TRBV11-2,CASSFPANTGELFF,TGTGCCAGCAGCTTCCCCGCGAACACCGGGGAGCTGTTTTTT
TRBJ1-5,.,.,TRBV15,CATSRYGAGRGNQPQHF,TGTGCCACCAGCAGATATGGGGCGGGAAGAGGGAATCAGCCCCAGCATTTT
TRBJ1-3,.,.,TRBV5-1,CASSLGGSGNTIYF,TGCGCCAGCAGCTTAGGGGGCTCTGGAAACACCATATATTTT
TRBJ2-5,TRBD2,.,TRBV7-8,CASSLPSGGTQYF,TGTGCCAGCAGCTTACCTAGCGGGGGAACCCAGTACTTC
TRBJ2-7,.,.,TRBV5-4,CASSQGQPGSYEQYF,TGTGCCAGCAGCCAGGGTCAGCCAGGCTCCTACGAGCAGTACTTC